This T cell receptor beta chain was retrieved from a study of shared clonotypes between healthy human individuals. Whole-study results and caveats: Sequencing depth was expected to influence donor clonotype sharing. Having only a few donors restricted how much genetic and exposure-history diversity was captured. It was only blood that was sampled, and tissue repertoires likely differ.

The germline gives CDR1 MNHEY, CDR2 SVGAGI. The CDR3 consists of 15 residues. V gave up 6 bases and J gave up 7 bases, with 21 bases separating them. For this clone: What it recognizes is unknown.

Running of the assay took place at deep level. Profiling relied on immunoSEQ multiplex PCR, and the TCRdb table lists in-frame clones only, not all of them. The sample carries 470,000 or so clones, 78% recorded once. The specimen was PBMCs. This sequence joins TRBV6-5 and TRBJ1-2; possible D gene TRBD1, 6 bases. The clonotype was recovered from a woman between 35 and 50 years old in good health. Some clones in this sample may be carry-over from other donors' samples. The CDR3 coding sequence is TGTGCCAGCAGAGTAGGGGGAGGCGCGACAGGTGGCTACACCTTC. Translated: CASRVGGGATGGYTF.